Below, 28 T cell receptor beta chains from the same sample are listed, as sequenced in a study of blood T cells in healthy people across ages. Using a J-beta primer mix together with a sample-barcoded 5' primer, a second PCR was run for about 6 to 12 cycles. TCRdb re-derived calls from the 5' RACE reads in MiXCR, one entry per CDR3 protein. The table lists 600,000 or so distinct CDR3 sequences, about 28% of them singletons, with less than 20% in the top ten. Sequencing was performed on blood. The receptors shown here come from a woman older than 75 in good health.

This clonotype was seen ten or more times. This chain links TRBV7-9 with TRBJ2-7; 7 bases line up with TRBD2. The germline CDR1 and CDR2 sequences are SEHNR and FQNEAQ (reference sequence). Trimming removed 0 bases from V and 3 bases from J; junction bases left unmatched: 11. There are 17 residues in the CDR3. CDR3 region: CASSLAFERGYSYEQYF. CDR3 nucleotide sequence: TGTGCCAGCAGCTTAGCGTTCGAGCGGGGCTACAGCTACGAGCAGTACTTC.

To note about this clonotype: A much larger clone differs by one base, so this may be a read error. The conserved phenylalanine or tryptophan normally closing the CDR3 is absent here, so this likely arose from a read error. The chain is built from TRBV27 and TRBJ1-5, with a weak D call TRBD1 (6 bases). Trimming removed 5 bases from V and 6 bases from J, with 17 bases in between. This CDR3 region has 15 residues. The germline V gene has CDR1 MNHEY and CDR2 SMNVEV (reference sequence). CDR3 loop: CASSPLWTDSQPQHC. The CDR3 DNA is TGTGCCAGCAGTCCCTTATGGACAGATAGTCAGCCCCAGCATTGT.

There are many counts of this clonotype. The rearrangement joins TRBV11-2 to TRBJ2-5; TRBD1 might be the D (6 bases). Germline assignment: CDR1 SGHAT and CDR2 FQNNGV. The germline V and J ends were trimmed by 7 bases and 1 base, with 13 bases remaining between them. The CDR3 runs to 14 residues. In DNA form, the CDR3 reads TGTGCCAGCACCCTAAACAGGGTCCAAGAGACCCAGTACTTC. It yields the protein CASTLNRVQETQYF.

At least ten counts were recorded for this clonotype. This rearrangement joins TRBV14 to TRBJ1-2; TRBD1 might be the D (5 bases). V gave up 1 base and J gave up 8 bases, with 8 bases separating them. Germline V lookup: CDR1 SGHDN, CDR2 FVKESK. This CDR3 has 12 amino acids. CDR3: CASSQGGRGYTF. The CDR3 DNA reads TGTGCCAGCAGCCAAGGGGGCCGGGGCTACACCTTC.

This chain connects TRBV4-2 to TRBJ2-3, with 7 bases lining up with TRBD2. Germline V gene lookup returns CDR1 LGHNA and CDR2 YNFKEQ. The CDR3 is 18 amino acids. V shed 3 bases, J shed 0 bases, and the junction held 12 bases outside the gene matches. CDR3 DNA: TGTGCCAGCAGCCAGGATACCCTACTAGCGTCTAGCACAGATACGCAGTATTTT. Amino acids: CASSQDTLLASSTDTQYF.

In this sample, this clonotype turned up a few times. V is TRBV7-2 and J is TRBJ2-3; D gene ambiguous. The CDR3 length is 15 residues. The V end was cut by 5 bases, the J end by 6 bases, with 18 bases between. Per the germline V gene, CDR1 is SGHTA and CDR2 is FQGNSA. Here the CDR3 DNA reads TGTGCCAGCAGCCCACCCGGGCCGCTTCGGGATACGCAGTATTTT. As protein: CASSPPGPLRDTQYF.

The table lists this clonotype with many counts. The CDR3 sequence: CASSASGGANNEQFF. DNA for the CDR3: TGTGCCAGCAGCGCCAGCGGGGGGGCCAACAATGAGCAGTTCTTC. This chain connects TRBV7-9 to TRBJ2-1; 10 nucleotides agree with TRBD2. CDR3 length: 15 amino acids. Germline V gene sequence: CDR1 SEHNR, CDR2 FQNEAQ (reference sequence). V dropped 5 bases and J dropped 5; count of bases not matched to a gene: 6.

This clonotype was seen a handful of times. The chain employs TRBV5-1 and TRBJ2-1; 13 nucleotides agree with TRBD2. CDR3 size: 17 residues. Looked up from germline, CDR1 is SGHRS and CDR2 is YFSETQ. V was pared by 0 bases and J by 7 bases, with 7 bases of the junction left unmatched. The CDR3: CASSLAPGTSGNNEQFF. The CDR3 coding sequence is TGCGCCAGCAGCTTGGCCCCGGGGACTAGCGGGAATAATGAGCAGTTCTTC.

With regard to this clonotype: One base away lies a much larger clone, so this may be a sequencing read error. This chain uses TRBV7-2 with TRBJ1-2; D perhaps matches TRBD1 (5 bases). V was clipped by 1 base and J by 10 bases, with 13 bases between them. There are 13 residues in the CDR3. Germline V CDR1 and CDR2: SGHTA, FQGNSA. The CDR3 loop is CASSLVGGSDYTF. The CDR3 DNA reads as TGTGCCAGCAGCTTAGTGGGGGGATCTGACTACACCTTC.

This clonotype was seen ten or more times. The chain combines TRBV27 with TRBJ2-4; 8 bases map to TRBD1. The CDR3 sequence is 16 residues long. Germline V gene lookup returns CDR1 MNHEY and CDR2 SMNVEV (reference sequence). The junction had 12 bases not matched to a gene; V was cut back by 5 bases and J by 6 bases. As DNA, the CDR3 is TGTGCCAGCAGTCAAACCAGGGGGCGCAATGGAAACATTCAGTACTTC. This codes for CASSQTRGRNGNIQYF.

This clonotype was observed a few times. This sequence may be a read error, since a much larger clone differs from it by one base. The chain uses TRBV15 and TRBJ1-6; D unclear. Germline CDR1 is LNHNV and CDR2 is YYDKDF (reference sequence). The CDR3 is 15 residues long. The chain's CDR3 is CTTSRSDAANSPLHF. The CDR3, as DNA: TGTACCACCAGCAGGTCGGACGCGGCGAATTCACCCCTCCACTTT.

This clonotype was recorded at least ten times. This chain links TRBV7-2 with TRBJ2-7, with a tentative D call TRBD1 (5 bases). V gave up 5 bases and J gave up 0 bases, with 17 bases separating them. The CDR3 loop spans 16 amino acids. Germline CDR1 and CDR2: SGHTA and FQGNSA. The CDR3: CASSPPSRQFSYEQYF. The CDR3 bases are TGTGCCAGCAGCCCCCCCTCCCGACAGTTCTCCTACGAGCAGTACTTC. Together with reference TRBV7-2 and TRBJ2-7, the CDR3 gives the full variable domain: GAGVSQSPSNKVTEKGKDVELRCDPISGHTALYWYRQSLGQGLEFLIYFQGNSAPDKSGLPSDRFSAERTGGSVSTLTIQRTQQEDSAVYLCASSPPSRQFSYEQYFGPGTRLTVT.

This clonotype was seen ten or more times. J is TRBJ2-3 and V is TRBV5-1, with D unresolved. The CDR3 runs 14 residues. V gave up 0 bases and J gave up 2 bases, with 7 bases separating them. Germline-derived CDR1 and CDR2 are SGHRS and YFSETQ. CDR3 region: CASSLELSTDTQYF. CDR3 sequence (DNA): TGCGCCAGCAGCTTGGAACTGTCCACAGATACGCAGTATTTT.

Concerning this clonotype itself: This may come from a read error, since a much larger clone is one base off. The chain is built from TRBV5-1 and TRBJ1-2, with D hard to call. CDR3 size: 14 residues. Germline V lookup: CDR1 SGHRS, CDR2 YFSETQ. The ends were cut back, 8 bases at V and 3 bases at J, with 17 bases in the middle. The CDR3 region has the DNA TGCGCCAGGAGCCCGCCCATGAGGGACTATGGCTACACCTTC. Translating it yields CARSPPMRDYGYTF. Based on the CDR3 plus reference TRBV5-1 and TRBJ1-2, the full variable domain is KAGVTQTPRYLIKTRGQQVTLSCSPISGHRSVSWYQQTPGQGLQFLFEYFSETQRNKGNFPGRFSGRQFSNSRSEMNVSTLELGDSALYLCARSPPMRDYGYTFGSGTRLTVV.

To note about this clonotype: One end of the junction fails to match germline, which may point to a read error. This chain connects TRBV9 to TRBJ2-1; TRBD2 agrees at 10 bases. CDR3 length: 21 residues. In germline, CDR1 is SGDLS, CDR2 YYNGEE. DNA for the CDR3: TGTGCCAGCAGCGGCGAGTGGGGGGGGACTAGCGTCTTCCTCTCCTACAATGAGCAGGTCTTC. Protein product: CASSGEWGGTSVFLSYNEQVF.

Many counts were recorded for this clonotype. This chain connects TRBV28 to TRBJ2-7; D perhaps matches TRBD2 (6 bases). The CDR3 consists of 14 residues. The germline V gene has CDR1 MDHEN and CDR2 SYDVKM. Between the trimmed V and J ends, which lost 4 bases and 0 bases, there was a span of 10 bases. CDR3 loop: CASSSRTISYEQYF. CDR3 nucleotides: TGTGCCAGCAGTTCCCGGACTATCTCCTACGAGCAGTACTTC. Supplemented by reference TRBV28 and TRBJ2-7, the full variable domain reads DVKVTQSSRYLVKRTGEKVFLECVQDMDHENMFWYRQDPGLGLRLIYFSYDVKMKEKGDIPEGYSVSREKKERFSLILESASTNQTSMYLCASSSRTISYEQYFGPGTRLTVT.

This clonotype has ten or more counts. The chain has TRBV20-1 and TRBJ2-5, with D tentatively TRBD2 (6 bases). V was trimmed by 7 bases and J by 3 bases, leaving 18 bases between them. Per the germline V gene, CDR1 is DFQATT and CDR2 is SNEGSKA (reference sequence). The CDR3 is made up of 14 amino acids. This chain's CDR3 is CSVSTGDFEETQYF. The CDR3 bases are TGCAGTGTTTCGACTGGGGACTTTGAAGAGACCCAGTACTTC.

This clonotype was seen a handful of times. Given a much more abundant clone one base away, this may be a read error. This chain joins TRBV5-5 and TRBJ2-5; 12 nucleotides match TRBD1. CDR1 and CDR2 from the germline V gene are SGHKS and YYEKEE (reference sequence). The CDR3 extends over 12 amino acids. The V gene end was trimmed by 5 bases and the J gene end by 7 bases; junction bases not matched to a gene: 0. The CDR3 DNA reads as TGTGCCAGCAGGGGACAGGGGGCGACCCAGTACTTC. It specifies CASRGQGATQYF. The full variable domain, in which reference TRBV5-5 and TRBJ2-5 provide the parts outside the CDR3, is DAGVTQSPTHLIKTRGQQVTLRCSPISGHKSVSWYQQVLGQGPQFIFQYYEKEERGRGNFPDRFSARQFPNYSSELNVNALLLGDSALYLCASRGQGATQYFGPGTRLLVL.

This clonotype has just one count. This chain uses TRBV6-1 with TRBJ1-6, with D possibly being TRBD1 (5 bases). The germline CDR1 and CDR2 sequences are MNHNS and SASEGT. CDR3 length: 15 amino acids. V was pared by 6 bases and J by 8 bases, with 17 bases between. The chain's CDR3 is CASSVTWGTDSPLHF. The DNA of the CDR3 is TGTGCCAGCAGCGTTACATGGGGGACCGATTCACCCCTCCACTTT.

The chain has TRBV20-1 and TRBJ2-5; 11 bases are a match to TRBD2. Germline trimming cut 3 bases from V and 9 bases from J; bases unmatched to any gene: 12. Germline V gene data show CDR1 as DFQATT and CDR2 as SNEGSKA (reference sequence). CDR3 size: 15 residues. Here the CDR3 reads CSASSSGRTSTSQYF. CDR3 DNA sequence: TGCAGTGCTAGCTCTAGCGGGAGGACCTCGACTTCCCAGTACTTC.

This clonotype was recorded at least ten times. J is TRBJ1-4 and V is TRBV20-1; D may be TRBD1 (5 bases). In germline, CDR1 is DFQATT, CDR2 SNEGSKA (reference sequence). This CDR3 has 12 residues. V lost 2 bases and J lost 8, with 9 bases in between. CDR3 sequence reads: CSARSGAEKLFF. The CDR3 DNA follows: TGCAGTGCTAGATCTGGGGCAGAAAAACTGTTTTTT.

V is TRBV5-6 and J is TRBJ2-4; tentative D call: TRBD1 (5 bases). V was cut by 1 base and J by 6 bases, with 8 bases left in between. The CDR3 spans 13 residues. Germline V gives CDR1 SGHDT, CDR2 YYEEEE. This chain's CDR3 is CASSLNRRNIQYF. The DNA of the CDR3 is TGTGCCAGCAGCTTGAACAGGCGAAACATTCAGTACTTC.

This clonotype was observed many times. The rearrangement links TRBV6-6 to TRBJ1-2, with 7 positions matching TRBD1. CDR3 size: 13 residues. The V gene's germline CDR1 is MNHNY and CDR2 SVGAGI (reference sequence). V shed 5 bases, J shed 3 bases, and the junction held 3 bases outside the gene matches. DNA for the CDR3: TGTGCCAGCAGTCACAGGGGAGACTATGGCTACACCTTC. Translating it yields CASSHRGDYGYTF.

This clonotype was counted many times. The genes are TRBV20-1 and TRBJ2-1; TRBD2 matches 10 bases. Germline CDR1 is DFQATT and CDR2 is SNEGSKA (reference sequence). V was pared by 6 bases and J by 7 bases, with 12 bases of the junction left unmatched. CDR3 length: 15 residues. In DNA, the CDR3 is TGCAGTGCGGACAGCGGGGGGGCCCATTTTAATGAGCAGTTCTTC. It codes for CSADSGGAHFNEQFF.

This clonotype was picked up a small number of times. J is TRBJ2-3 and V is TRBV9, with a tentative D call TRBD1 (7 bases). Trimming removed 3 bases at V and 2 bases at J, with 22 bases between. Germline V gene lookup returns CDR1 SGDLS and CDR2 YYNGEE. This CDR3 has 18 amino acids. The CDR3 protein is CASSAGGVAGSNTDTQYF. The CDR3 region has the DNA TGTGCCAGCAGCGCAGGGGGTGTCGCGGGGTCTAACACAGATACGCAGTATTTT.

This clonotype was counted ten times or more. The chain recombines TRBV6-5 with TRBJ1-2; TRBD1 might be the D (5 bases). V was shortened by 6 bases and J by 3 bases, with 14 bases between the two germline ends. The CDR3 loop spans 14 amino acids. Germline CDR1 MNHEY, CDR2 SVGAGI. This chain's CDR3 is CASSLAGGDYGYTF. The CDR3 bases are TGTGCCAGCAGCCTGGCGGGGGGAGACTATGGCTACACCTTC.

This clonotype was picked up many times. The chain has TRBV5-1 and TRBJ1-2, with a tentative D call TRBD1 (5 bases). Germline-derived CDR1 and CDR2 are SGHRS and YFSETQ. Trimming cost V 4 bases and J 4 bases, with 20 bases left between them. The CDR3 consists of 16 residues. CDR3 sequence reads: CASSADLDKSPYGYTF. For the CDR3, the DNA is TGCGCCAGCAGCGCGGACCTGGACAAAAGCCCCTATGGCTACACCTTC.

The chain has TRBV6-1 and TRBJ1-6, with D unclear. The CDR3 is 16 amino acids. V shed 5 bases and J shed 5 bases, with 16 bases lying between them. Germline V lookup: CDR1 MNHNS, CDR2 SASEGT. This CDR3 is CASSNLRPSDNSPLHF. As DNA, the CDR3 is TGTGCCAGCAGTAATCTAAGGCCCAGCGATAATTCACCCCTCCACTTT.